This TCR beta chain was retrieved from a study of identical twins. This clonotype was observed a single time. Its target is unknown. Each cDNA held unique molecular identifiers, and template switching gave it a universal primer site. Each CDR3 protein gets one entry after TCRdb re-called the 5' RACE reads with MiXCR. The top ten hold around 1.9% of the sample, which has 690,000 or so distinct CDR3 sequences, approximately 6.1% seen once. General study findings and limits: Researchers reported excess low generation probability among twin-shared out-of-frame alpha sequences. Excess sharing between twins was weaker in beta out-of-frame sequences.

Among all donors, each was a healthy Caucasian. This clonotype originated in a man aged 18 to 30 in good health. The material sequenced was naive T cells sorted from blood.

This chain's CDR3 is CASILVGNEQFF. The CDR3 DNA is TGCGCCAGCATTCTGGTGGGGAATGAGCAGTTCTTC. The chain uses TRBV4-1 and TRBJ2-1; no clear D gene. Germline CDR1 reads MGHRA; CDR2 reads YSYEKL. The germline V and J ends were trimmed by 7 bases and 7 bases, with 11 bases remaining between them. The CDR3 contains 12 residues.